This T cell receptor beta chain is drawn from a study of shared clonotypes between healthy human individuals. Study-level background: Two women and a few men aged 18 to 49 served as donors. The study's findings and limits: In the sorted subsets, rarefaction showed sequencing was incomplete despite large depth. Specimens sampled were limited to blood, with tissue repertoires likely differing.

This clone was recorded only once. The antigen remains unidentified. Clones were read by immunoSEQ multiplex PCR, and TCRdb kept only the in-frame ones, dropping some. Of roughly 660,000 clones in the sample, less than 95% were seen once. The CDR3 has 13 amino acids. V gave up 11 bases and J gave up 4 bases; unmatched junction bases: 7. The V gene's germline CDR1 is WNHNN and CDR2 SYGVQD (reference sequence). This chain uses TRBV10-1 with TRBJ2-1, with 8 bases matching TRBD1. The sequenced material came from memory CD8+ T cells from PBMCs. Subset specified: CD45RO+ cells pooled with CCR7-negative TemRA cells. The receptor's source is a man aged 18 to 29 in good health. Some clones in this sample may be carry-over from other donors' samples. The CDR3 is CADRGHGYNEQFF. DNA of the CDR3: TGCGCCGACAGGGGACACGGGTACAATGAGCAGTTCTTC.